The T cell receptor beta chain under discussion was sequenced for a study of blood T cell repertoires in COVID-19. Study details: Acute and convalescent COVID-19 specimens originated in the United States, Italy and Spain. Sources were T cells, B-cell-depleted T cells, or PBMCs; the material itself was cDNA or gDNA.

Per the original data handling: Quantification of nucleated cells was approximated via reference gene primer amplification. Method: immunoSEQ multiplex PCR; TCRdb's copy keeps in-frame clones and lacks some. That table furnishes V, J and clone size, whereas the DNA furnished D and trimming. The table shows about 240,000 clones, with roughly 86% occurring only once. The germline V gene has CDR1 SGHAT and CDR2 FQNNGV. V lost 0 bases and J 11 bases, leaving 17 bases between the germline ends. The CDR3 extends over 15 amino acids. The sequenced sample consisted of peripheral blood. The chain employs TRBV11-2 and TRBJ1-5, with a weak D call TRBD1 (5 bases). This clonotype originated in a woman in her 70s with active or convalescent COVID-19. The CDR3 region has the DNA TGTGCCAGCAGCTTAGAAATGGGTTCCCGGGGGGCCCAGCATTTT. It yields the protein CASSLEMGSRGAQHF.